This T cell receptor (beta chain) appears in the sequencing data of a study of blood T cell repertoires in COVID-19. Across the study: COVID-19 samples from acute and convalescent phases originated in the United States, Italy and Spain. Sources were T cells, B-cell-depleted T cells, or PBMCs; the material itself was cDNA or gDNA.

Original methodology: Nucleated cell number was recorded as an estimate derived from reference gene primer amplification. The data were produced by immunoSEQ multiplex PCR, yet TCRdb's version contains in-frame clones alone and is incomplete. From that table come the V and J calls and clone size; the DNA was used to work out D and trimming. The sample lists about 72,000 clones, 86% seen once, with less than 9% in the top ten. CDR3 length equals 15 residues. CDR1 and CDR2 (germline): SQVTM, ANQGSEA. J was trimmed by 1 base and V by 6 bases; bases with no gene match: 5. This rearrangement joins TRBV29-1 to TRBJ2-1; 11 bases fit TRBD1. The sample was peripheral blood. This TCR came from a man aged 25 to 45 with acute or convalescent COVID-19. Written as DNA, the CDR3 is TGCAGCGTCAGGGGACAGGGGGTGTCCTACAATGAGCAGTTCTTC. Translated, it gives CSVRGQGVSYNEQFF.